The subject of this entry is one T cell receptor (beta chain). PCR primers comprised 60 Vbeta and 13 Jbeta primers. TCRdb's copy holds only in-frame clones and misses some; the assay was immunoSEQ multiplex PCR. Among 85,000 to 100,000 clones listed, around 80% were seen once. These data are taken from a study of cytomegalovirus exposure and HLA in healthy donors. The CDR3 loop spans 15 amino acids. V gave up 4 bases and J gave up 6 bases; unmatched junction bases: 8. CDR1 and CDR2 from the germline V gene are SGHNT and YYREEE (reference sequence). The receptor was derived from a man in his fifties or sixties in good health and CMV-seropositive. The sample was PBMCs. The rearrangement uses TRBV5-4 and TRBJ2-2, with 8 nucleotides matching TRBD2. The CDR3 loop reads CASSNAGGVPGELFF. DNA for the CDR3: TGTGCCAGCAGCAACGCGGGGGGAGTTCCCGGGGAGCTGTTTTTT.